Presented here are 14 T cell receptor beta chains from one specimen sequenced in a study of beta chain features in type 1 diabetes. What was sequenced were expressed TCRB transcripts, since all of the isolated RNA had been reverse transcribed. Libraries were prepared by immunoSEQ multiplex PCR; TCRdb keeps only in-frame clonotypes and omits some of them. Of 130,000 to 150,000 clones in the sample, around 50% were seen once. Material: Tregs from blood. The receptors come from a man younger than 35 in good health.

Here the CDR3 reads CASKTPGFYGYTF. The CDR3 bases are TGTGCCAGTAAAACCCCGGGTTTCTATGGCTACACCTTC. The rearrangement links TRBV19 to TRBJ1-2, with D uncertain. The CDR3 is made up of 13 amino acids. Germline V CDR1 and CDR2: LNHDA, SQIVND (reference sequence). Trimming removed 7 bases at V and 4 bases at J, with 13 bases between.

This chain uses TRBV25-1 with TRBJ1-1; D is perhaps TRBD1 (6 bases). This CDR3 contains 13 residues. Germline V lookup: CDR1 MGHDK, CDR2 SYGVNS. V was cut by 6 bases and J by 1 base, with 9 bases left in between. The CDR3 sequence is CASRETGNTEAFF. For the CDR3, the DNA is TGTGCCAGCAGAGAGACAGGGAACACTGAAGCTTTCTTT.

This clone has more than one count but fewer than ten. The J gene is TRBJ1-4, the V gene TRBV4-3, with D tentatively TRBD1 (5 bases). The germline gives CDR1 LGHNA, CDR2 YSLEER. Trimming cost V 4 bases and J 8 bases, with 20 bases left between them. This CDR3 is built from 16 residues. For the CDR3, the DNA is TGCGCCAGCAGCCCAAAGGTTCGGGGGTTGGGGGAAAAACTGTTTTTT. This sequence encodes CASSPKVRGLGEKLFF.

This rearrangement joins TRBV27 to TRBJ1-1; D gene unclear. V shed 6 bases and J shed 0 bases, with 8 bases lying between them. Germline loops: CDR1 MNHEY, CDR2 SMNVEV (reference sequence). This CDR3 has 13 amino acids. CDR3 in amino acids: CASRAPMNTEAFF. The CDR3 region has the DNA TGTGCCAGCAGAGCACCCATGAACACTGAAGCTTTCTTT.

V usage is TRBV6-6 and J usage is TRBJ1-1; the D is unclear. V lost 4 bases and J lost 1, with 13 bases in between. The V gene's germline CDR1 is MNHNY and CDR2 SVGAGI (reference sequence). The CDR3 is 15 amino acids. CDR3 DNA: TGTGCCAGCAGTTTGGCAGGTGCGGGGAACACTGAAGCTTTCTTT. It encodes CASSLAGAGNTEAFF.

This chain joins TRBV7-9 and TRBJ1-6; the match to TRBD1 covers 8 bases. V lost 6 bases to trimming and J lost 4 bases; unmatched junction nucleotides: 8. The CDR3 loop spans 16 amino acids. Germline V gene data show CDR1 as SEHNR and CDR2 as FQNEAQ (reference sequence). The DNA for the CDR3 is TGTGCCAGCAGTTTCGGACAGGGAACGTATAATTCACCCCTCCACTTT. This gives the protein CASSFGQGTYNSPLHF.

This clone was counted a few times. CDR3 residues: CASSQVSGTAPDTQYF. The CDR3, as DNA: TGTGCCAGCAGCCAAGTTTCTGGGACAGCACCAGATACGCAGTATTTT. This chain uses TRBV4-2 with TRBJ2-3, with TRBD1 matching over 7 bases. Germline lookup yields CDR1 LGHNA and CDR2 YNFKEQ. V dropped 1 base and J dropped 4; count of bases not matched to a gene: 8. The CDR3 spans 16 residues.

V usage is TRBV28 and J usage is TRBJ1-3; 8 nucleotides agree with TRBD1. In germline, CDR1 is MDHEN, CDR2 SYDVKM. This CDR3 is 15 amino acids long. Trimming removed 7 bases from V and 0 bases from J; junction bases left unmatched: 5. This CDR3 is CASKGTGLSGNTIYF. DNA of the CDR3: TGTGCCAGCAAGGGGACAGGCCTCTCTGGAAACACCATATATTTT.

The chain couples TRBV19 to TRBJ1-4; a possible D gene is TRBD1 (6 bases). Germline lookup yields CDR1 LNHDA and CDR2 SQIVND (reference sequence). V gave up 6 bases and J gave up 0 bases, with 14 bases separating them. The CDR3 sequence is 16 residues long. This chain's CDR3 is CASRTRDTATNEKLFF. In DNA form, the CDR3 reads TGTGCCAGTAGGACCCGGGACACCGCAACTAATGAAAAACTGTTTTTT.

This rearrangement joins TRBV18 to TRBJ2-1; the D gene is possibly TRBD2 (5 bases). The V end was cut by 6 bases, the J end by 14 bases, with 23 bases between. Germline CDR1 and CDR2: KGHSH and LQKENI. The length of the CDR3 is 14 residues. CDR3 nucleotide sequence: TGTGCCAGCTCCCGGGTGTACTGGTTTATGGGAGAGTTCTTC. Residues: CASSRVYWFMGEFF. Together with reference TRBV18 and TRBJ2-1, the CDR3 gives the full variable domain: NAGVMQNPRHLVRRRGQEARLRCSPMKGHSHVYWYRQLPEEGLKFMVYLQKENIIDESGMPKERFSAEFPKEGPSILRIQQVVRGDSAAYFCASSRVYWFMGEFFGPGTRLTVL.

The rearrangement links TRBV6-5 to TRBJ1-2; 8 positions agree with TRBD1. J lost 7 bases, V lost 6 bases, and 10 bases had no gene match. Germline-derived CDR1 and CDR2 are MNHEY and SVGAGI. CDR3 length: 14 residues. CDR3 protein: CASRDGQGRGGYTF. CDR3 nucleotides: TGTGCCAGCAGGGACGGACAGGGACGAGGTGGCTACACCTTC.

This clone was seen more than once but under ten times. This chain joins TRBV10-3 and TRBJ1-2, with D possibly TRBD1 on 5 matching bases. V lost 4 bases and J 3 bases, leaving 12 bases between the germline ends. Germline V gene data show CDR1 as ENHRY and CDR2 as SYGVKD. The CDR3 consists of 14 residues. The CDR3 region is CAISAGARDYGYTF. In DNA, the CDR3 is TGTGCCATCAGTGCTGGGGCTAGGGACTATGGCTACACCTTC.

This clone was picked up a small number of times. This rearrangement joins TRBV6-6 to TRBJ2-4, with a weak D call TRBD1 (6 bases). Trimming removed 6 bases at V and 0 bases at J, with 12 bases between. The CDR3 has 15 amino acids. Germline V lookup: CDR1 MNHNY, CDR2 SVGAGI (reference sequence). The CDR3 region has the DNA TGTGCCAGCAGACAGGGATCCCTAGCCAAAAACATTCAGTACTTC. This translates into CASRQGSLAKNIQYF.

The V and J genes are TRBV5-6 and TRBJ1-3, with no clear D. Germline V gene data show CDR1 as SGHDT and CDR2 as YYEEEE. The CDR3 is 14 residues long. V was cut by 4 bases and J by 5 bases, with 13 bases left in between. This CDR3 is CASSLRGTRNTIYF. The CDR3 DNA sequence: TGTGCCAGCAGCCTCCGAGGCACGCGAAACACCATATATTTT.